These T cell receptor beta chains were read from a single sample in a study of shared clonotypes between healthy human individuals. Method: immunoSEQ multiplex PCR; TCRdb's copy keeps in-frame clones and lacks some. The table has fewer than 700,000 clones, 90% to 95% seen once. What was sequenced was naive CD8+ T cells sorted from blood. All receptors derive from a young woman in good health. Both conserved end residues are part of each CDR3. The order of the fields is CDR3 length, J gene, V gene, clone size, D gene, CDR3 protein, CDR3 DNA. The D gene is left open where the match is weak. Some rows have no size entry. The others give once, few or many, or a class for an expanded clone.

>16|TRBJ2-7|TRBV5-6|NA|TRBD2
CASSSYTSGLLGEQYF
TGTGCCAGCAGCTCCTACACTAGCGGGCTCCTCGGCGAGCAGTACTTC
>14|TRBJ2-7|TRBV11-2|NA|NA
CASSSVLGAAEQYF
TGTGCCAGCAGCAGCGTCTTGGGGGCGGCCGAGCAGTACTTC
>15|TRBJ2-3|TRBV5-6|NA|NA
CASKLSGFFGDTQYF
TGTGCCAGCAAGTTGTCAGGGTTCTTCGGAGATACGCAGTATTTT
>15|TRBJ2-7|TRBV4-1|NA|NA
CASSQENNVYYEQYF
TGCGCCAGCAGCCAAGAAAACAACGTTTACTACGAGCAGTACTTC
>16|TRBJ2-7|TRBV27|NA|TRBD2
CASSLVLAGASYEQYF
TGTGCCAGCAGTTTAGTTCTAGCGGGGGCCTCCTACGAGCAGTACTTC
>15|TRBJ1-6|TRBV28|NA|TRBD1
CASSFRQGYNSPLHF
TGTGCCAGCAGTTTTAGACAGGGGTATAATTCACCCCTCCACTTT
>16|TRBJ2-5|TRBV5-6|NA|TRBD2
CASSAAVAGERETQYF
TGTGCCAGCAGCGCGGCGGTAGCGGGAGAACGGGAGACCCAGTACTTC
>15|TRBJ2-7|TRBV7-9|once|TRBD1
CASSLDRDRDYEQYF
TGTGCCAGCAGCTTAGACCGGGACAGGGACTACGAGCAGTACTTC
>15|TRBJ2-7|TRBV4-2|NA|TRBD2
CASSQGPAGVGEQYF
TGTGCCAGCAGCCAAGGCCCAGCGGGAGTAGGCGAGCAGTACTTC
>14|TRBJ1-1|TRBV28|NA|NA
CATTLNRVGTEAFF
TGTGCCACCACATTGAACAGGGTCGGCACTGAAGCTTTCTTT
>15|TRBJ1-2|TRBV27|NA|NA
CASSAPTGPDYGYTF
TGTGCCAGCAGTGCCCCAACAGGGCCAGATTATGGCTACACCTTC
>16|TRBJ1-4|TRBV15|NA|NA
CATSRDPRAWREKLFF
TGTGCCACCAGCAGAGATCCACGAGCGTGGCGGGAAAAACTGTTTTTT
>15|TRBJ1-4|TRBV7-3|NA|NA
CASSLAWGSREKLFF
TGTGCCAGCAGCTTGGCCTGGGGTTCGAGAGAAAAACTGTTTTTT
>14|TRBJ2-7|TRBV2|NA|NA
CASREGTVSYEQYF
TGTGCCAGCAGGGAAGGGACGGTATCCTACGAGCAGTACTTC
>16|TRBJ2-1|TRBV11-3|NA|NA
CASSLGQHSSYNEQFF
TGTGCCAGCAGCTTAGGTCAGCACAGCTCCTACAATGAGCAGTTCTTC
>13|TRBJ2-1|TRBV7-2|once|NA
CASSTPTTAEQFF
TGTGCCAGCAGCACCCCGACTACCGCTGAGCAGTTCTTC
>13|TRBJ2-7|TRBV28|NA|TRBD2
CASSLGLADEQYF
TGTGCCAGCAGTTTGGGACTAGCGGACGAGCAGTACTTC
>21|TRBJ2-2|TRBV21-1|NA|NA
CASGGPGGPGLAGADTGELFF
TGTGCCTCTGGGGGGCCTGGGGGTCCGGGACTAGCGGGAGCGGACACCGGGGAGCTGTTTTTT
>15|TRBJ2-1|TRBV13|NA|TRBD1
CASSHRDRPDNEQFF
TGTGCCAGCAGCCACCGGGACAGGCCCGACAATGAGCAGTTCTTC
>20|TRBJ2-7|TRBV5-1|NA|NA
CASSLQNMGQGVRNPYEQYF
TGCGCCAGCAGCTTGCAGAATATGGGACAAGGAGTACGAAACCCCTACGAGCAGTACTTC
>13|TRBJ2-7|TRBV18|NA|TRBD1
CASSGDSSYEQYF
TGTGCCAGCTCAGGGGACAGCTCCTACGAGCAGTACTTC
>13|TRBJ2-7|TRBV5-5|NA|NA
CASSTDNSYEQYF
TGTGCCAGCAGCACGGACAACTCCTACGAGCAGTACTTC
>16|TRBJ2-3|TRBV14|NA|NA
CASSPRSGPDGDTQYF
TGTGCCAGCAGCCCCCGCAGCGGCCCAGATGGCGATACGCAGTATTTT
>18|TRBJ2-3|TRBV4-1|NA|NA
CASSQPPGRPPSTDTQYF
TGCGCCAGCAGCCAACCACCGGGCAGGCCACCCAGCACAGATACGCAGTATTTT
>13|TRBJ2-7|TRBV19|NA|NA
CASSISDSYEQYF
TGTGCCAGTAGTATATCAGACTCCTACGAGCAGTACTTC
>13|TRBJ2-7|TRBV2|NA|TRBD2
CASSPSGGYEQYF
TGTGCCAGCAGTCCTAGCGGGGGCTACGAGCAGTACTTC
>15|TRBJ1-5|TRBV27|NA|NA
CASSLTEDSNQPQHF
TGTGCCAGCAGTTTGACAGAGGATAGCAATCAGCCCCAGCATTTT
>12|TRBJ2-7|TRBV7-9|once|NA
CASSLGTSEQYF
TGTGCCAGCAGCTTAGGGACCTCCGAGCAGTACTTC
>12|TRBJ2-7|TRBV10-2|NA|NA
CASSASTYEQYF
TGCGCCAGCAGTGCCAGTACCTACGAGCAGTACTTC
>11|TRBJ2-5|TRBV28|NA|NA
CASSFGETQYF
TGTGCCAGCAGTTTCGGAGAGACCCAGTACTTC
>13|TRBJ2-7|TRBV28|NA|TRBD2
CASGAGDTYEQYF
TGTGCCAGCGGCGCGGGAGATACTTACGAGCAGTACTTC
>14|TRBJ1-2|TRBV19|NA|NA
CASSILPADYGYTF
TGTGCCAGTAGTATTCTTCCGGCCGACTATGGCTACACCTTC
>15|TRBJ1-5|TRBV6-5|once|TRBD1
CASSYEQGSNQPQHF
TGTGCCAGCAGTTACGAACAGGGGAGCAATCAGCCCCAGCATTTT